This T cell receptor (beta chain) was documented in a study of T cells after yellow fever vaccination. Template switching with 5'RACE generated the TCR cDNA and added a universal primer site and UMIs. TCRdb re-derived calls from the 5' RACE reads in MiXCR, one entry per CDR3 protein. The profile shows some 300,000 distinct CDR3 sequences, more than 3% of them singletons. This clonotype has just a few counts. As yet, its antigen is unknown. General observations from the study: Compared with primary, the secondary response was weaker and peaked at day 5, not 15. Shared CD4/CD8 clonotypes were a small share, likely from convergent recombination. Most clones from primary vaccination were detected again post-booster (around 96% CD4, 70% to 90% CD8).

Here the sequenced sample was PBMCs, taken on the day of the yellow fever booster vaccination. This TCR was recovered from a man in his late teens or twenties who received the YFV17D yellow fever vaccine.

CDR3 sequence (DNA): TGTGCCAGCAGCCTACAGGGCCTTAACTATGGCTACACCTTC. Its translation: CASSLQGLNYGYTF. The chain combines TRBV7-2 with TRBJ1-2; the D gene is possibly TRBD1 (6 bases). V was clipped by 5 bases and J by 1 base, with 11 bases between them. Germline V gives CDR1 SGHTA, CDR2 FQGNSA. This CDR3 region has 14 residues.